The entry below describes one T cell receptor (beta chain). The record originates from a study of shared clonotypes between healthy human individuals. Trimming removed 0 bases from V and 3 bases from J; junction bases left unmatched: 5. Germline V gene lookup returns CDR1 LNHNV and CDR2 YYDKDF (reference sequence). The CDR3 extends over 15 amino acids. How the authors handled the data: ImmunoSEQ sequences covered only the junction and lacked quality scores; filtering therefore differed. Repertoires were generated with immunoSEQ multiplex PCR, while TCRdb's copy carries only in-frame clones and drops some. V and J calls and clone size come straight from that table; D and trimming were deduced from the DNA. The sample shows more than 2,000,000 clones, roughly 93% of them seen only once.

Sequencing input: naive CD4+ T cells from PBMCs. The subset here: CD45RA+ positively selected. The rearrangement uses TRBV15 and TRBJ2-7; 7 nucleotides agree with TRBD2. The source of this sequence is a man aged 18 to 29 in good health. Some clones in this sample may be carry-over from other donors' samples. The CDR3 coding sequence is TGTGCCACCAGCAGAGATGGTGCTAGCGGCTACGAGCAGTACTTC. Amino acid sequence: CATSRDGASGYEQYF. The complete variable domain, with remaining parts taken from reference TRBV15 and TRBJ2-7, reads DAMVIQNPRYQVTQFGKPVTLSCSQTLNHNVMYWYQQKSSQAPKLLFHYYDKDFNNEADTPDNFQSRRPNTSFCFLDIRSPGLGDTAMYLCATSRDGASGYEQYFGPGTRLTVT.